This TCR beta chain was sequenced during a study of cytomegalovirus exposure and HLA in healthy donors. The ends were cut back, 5 bases at V and 7 bases at J, with 12 bases in the middle. Per germline, CDR1 SEHNR and CDR2 FQNEAQ (reference sequence). CDR3 size: 13 residues. Both 60 Vbeta primers and 13 Jbeta primers went into the PCR. Sequencing was performed with immunoSEQ multiplex PCR; in TCRdb, only in-frame clones are kept and a portion is missing. The repertoire table contains about 92,000 clones. The donors gave bone marrow, and they were healthy. Sequences were obtained from PBMCs. The chain joins TRBV7-9 to TRBJ1-5, with D possibly matching TRBD1 (5 bases). This receptor was taken from a man in his fifties in good health and CMV-seropositive. CDR3: CASSPSGDQPQHF. CDR3 nucleotides: TGTGCCAGCAGCCCATCGGGGGACCAGCCCCAGCATTTT.